These 30 T cell receptor beta chains were all obtained from the same sample, sequenced in a study of OX40 agonist ivuxolimab in advanced cancers. Produced via immunoSEQ multiplex PCR; TCRdb's table is partial and in-frame only. Of some 58,000 clones in the sample, roughly nine tenths were seen once. The starting material was CD4+ or CD8+ T cells sorted from blood, obtained in a trial of the OX40 agonist ivuxolimab. These TCRs come from an adult with an advanced solid tumor such as melanoma, head and neck, liver or kidney cancer.

The chain has TRBV7-9 and TRBJ1-1; 10 nucleotides match TRBD1. The CDR3 has 15 amino acids. Germline trimming cut 6 bases from V and 4 bases from J; bases unmatched to any gene: 8. Looked up from germline, CDR1 is SEHNR and CDR2 is FQNEAQ (reference sequence). In nucleotides, the CDR3 is TGTGCCAGCAGACGGACAGGGGGTGGGAGCACTGAAGCTTTCTTT. It specifies CASRRTGGGSTEAFF.

This clone was recorded only once. This sequence joins TRBV7-9 and TRBJ1-2; perhaps TRBD1 as D (6 bases). This CDR3 spans 18 amino acids. Germline CDR1 is SEHNR and CDR2 is FQNEAQ (reference sequence). V dropped 0 bases and J dropped 3 bases, with 20 bases sitting between them. The CDR3 nucleotides are TGTGCCAGCAGCTTAGCGCGGGGGAGCGACAGGAATGACTATGGCTACACCTTC. Its translation: CASSLARGSDRNDYGYTF.

The rearrangement joins TRBV6-1 to TRBJ2-5; 10 bases align to TRBD2. The CDR3 is made up of 16 amino acids. J lost 6 bases, V lost 1 base, and 8 bases had no gene match. From germline, CDR1 is MNHNS and CDR2 SASEGT. CDR3 in DNA: TGTGCCAGCAGTGAAGTAGGTCGAGCGGGGGGGCAGACCCAGTACTTC. Its protein is CASSEVGRAGGQTQYF.

This clone was seen only once. This chain links TRBV5-1 with TRBJ2-1; 7 bases map to TRBD2. J lost 2 bases, V lost 2 bases, and 7 bases had no gene match. This CDR3 has 16 residues. In germline, CDR1 is SGHRS, CDR2 YFSETQ. The DNA of the CDR3 is TGCGCCAGCAGCTTAGACGGGGGGAGAACCTACAATGAGCAGTTCTTC. Protein sequence: CASSLDGGRTYNEQFF.

This clone was found a few times. The V gene is TRBV25-1, the J gene TRBJ2-3; no clear D gene. This CDR3 region has 14 residues. Per germline, CDR1 MGHDK and CDR2 SYGVNS. The V end lost 0 bases, the J end lost 2 bases, and 6 bases lay between the germline ends. The DNA of the CDR3 is TGTGCCAGCAGTGAATATGGGTCCACAGATACGCAGTATTTT. Translated, it gives CASSEYGSTDTQYF.

The chain employs TRBV19 and TRBJ1-2; maybe TRBD1 (6 bases). Trimming left V 7 bases short and J 2 bases short, with 14 bases between. The CDR3 consists of 14 residues. Germline V gene data show CDR1 as LNHDA and CDR2 as SQIVND (reference sequence). CDR3 sequence reads: CASKMGGTNYGYTF. CDR3 DNA: TGTGCCAGTAAAATGGGGGGCACCAACTATGGCTACACCTTC.

This chain connects TRBV21-1 to TRBJ2-3; the table's TRBD2 call for D was not verified on the DNA. TRBV21-1 represents a pseudogene. This CDR3 comprises 18 residues. CDR3 in DNA: TGTGCCACCCCGAAACAGGAGGGGGAGGGCCCTAGCACAGATACGCAGTATTTT. Translated: CATPKQEGEGPSTDTQYF.

V and J are TRBV18 and TRBJ1-1; D is unclear. Germline CDR1 reads KGHSH; CDR2 reads LQKENI. V was pared by 2 bases and J by 9 bases, with 16 bases between. The CDR3 runs 14 residues. For the CDR3, the DNA is TGTGCCAGCTCACCATCTGCCGGGGAAGACCAAGCTTTCTTT. This codes for CASSPSAGEDQAFF.

For the CDR3, the DNA is TGTGCCAGCAGCTTAGGCGGTCCCACAGATACGCAGTATTTT. It is translated as CASSLGGPTDTQYF. This chain joins TRBV5-6 and TRBJ2-3, with D hard to call. Trimming pared 2 bases from V and 2 bases from J, leaving 9 bases between. The CDR3 sequence is 14 residues long. CDR1 and CDR2 from the germline V gene are SGHDT and YYEEEE.

The chain carries TRBV11-2 and TRBJ1-5, with D possibly being TRBD1 (5 bases). Germline CDR1 is SGHAT and CDR2 is FQNNGV. With 6 bases removed from V and 7 bases from J, the gap between germline ends came to 16 bases. The CDR3 is 14 residues long. The CDR3 DNA is TGTGCCAGCAGTCCCCAGGGAATCCGCCAGCCCCAGCATTTT. This codes for CASSPQGIRQPQHF.

The chain joins TRBV28 to TRBJ2-7; TRBD1 is a possible D gene (6 bases). The CDR3 covers 15 residues. V lost 6 bases and J 6 bases, leaving 21 bases between the germline ends. The germline CDR1 and CDR2 sequences are MDHEN and SYDVKM. The CDR3: CASRPDRLPGLEQYF. CDR3 nucleotide sequence: TGTGCCAGCAGGCCTGACAGGCTCCCTGGGCTCGAGCAGTACTTC.

This clone has just one count. The chain couples TRBV30 to TRBJ2-3; D possibly corresponds to TRBD2 (5 bases). Per the germline V gene, CDR1 is GTSNPN and CDR2 is SVGIG (reference sequence). V dropped 1 base and J dropped 5 bases, with 10 bases sitting between them. The CDR3 covers 13 residues. The CDR3 nucleotides are TGTGCCTGGAGTGCCGATCGGGGAGATACGCAGTATTTT. As protein: CAWSADRGDTQYF.

CDR3 DNA: TGTGCCACACGGGGCGCCTACGAGCAGTACTTC. Amino acid sequence: CATRGAYEQYF. This sequence joins TRBV4-2 and TRBJ2-5; D is possibly TRBD1 or TRBD2 (5 bases each). The J call is in doubt because the DNA end fits TRBJ2-7 better. The CDR3 runs 11 residues. The germline gives CDR1 LGHNA, CDR2 YNFKEQ.

The chain is built from TRBV28 and TRBJ2-1, with D unresolved. V was trimmed by 8 bases and J by 10 bases, leaving 9 bases between them. CDR1 and CDR2 (germline): MDHEN, SYDVKM. The CDR3 extends over 10 amino acids. CDR3 DNA: TGTGCCAGCGGAAATTTAGAGCAGTTCTTC. Translated, it gives CASGNLEQFF.

The V call is TRBV2, the J call TRBJ2-4, with a tentative D call TRBD1 (5 bases). This CDR3 contains 16 residues. Per the germline V gene, CDR1 is SNHLY and CDR2 is FYNNEI. V was pared by 2 bases and J by 0 bases, with 11 bases between. DNA for the CDR3: TGTGCCAGCAGTGAACAAAAGGGGTTAGCCAAAAACATTCAGTACTTC. This sequence encodes CASSEQKGLAKNIQYF.

The chain carries TRBV28 and TRBJ1-5; D is perhaps TRBD1 (5 bases). V lost 7 bases and J 5 bases, leaving 18 bases between the germline ends. Germline CDR1 is MDHEN and CDR2 is SYDVKM. The CDR3 spans 15 residues. The CDR3 is CASNRAGDVYQPQHF. For the CDR3, the DNA is TGTGCCAGCAACCGGGCGGGGGATGTGTATCAGCCCCAGCATTTT.

The CDR3 protein is CASSYSTATEAFF. DNA of the CDR3: TGTGCCAGCAGTTATTCGACGGCCACTGAAGCTTTCTTT. This chain uses TRBV6-1 with TRBJ1-1; no clear D. V dropped 5 bases and J dropped 4 bases, with 11 bases sitting between them. This CDR3 comprises 13 residues. Germline lookup yields CDR1 MNHNS and CDR2 SASEGT.

V gene TRBV6-1 combines with J gene TRBJ1-3; D gene uncertain. Trimming took 5 bases from V and 1 from J, leaving 12 bases between them. CDR1 and CDR2 from the germline V gene are MNHNS and SASEGT. The CDR3 spans 15 residues. Written as DNA, the CDR3 is TGTGCCAGCAGTACTACAGATATTTCTGGAAACACCATATATTTT. It is translated as CASSTTDISGNTIYF.

This chain links TRBV18 with TRBJ2-7; perhaps TRBD2 as D (5 bases). Per the germline V gene, CDR1 is KGHSH and CDR2 is LQKENI. Trimming pared 1 base from V and 0 bases from J, leaving 19 bases between. The CDR3 loop spans 18 amino acids. CDR3 DNA sequence: TGTGCCAGCTCACCACGTACTAGGGCAGGTGGGTCCTCCTACGAGCAGTACTTC. Residues: CASSPRTRAGGSSYEQYF.

This clone was detected once. The rearrangement uses TRBV30 and TRBJ2-2, with a tentative D call TRBD2 (7 bases). V lost 0 bases to trimming and J lost 4 bases, with 15 bases between them. The germline V gene encodes CDR1 GTSNPN and CDR2 SVGIG (reference sequence). This CDR3 has 16 residues. The CDR3 DNA sequence: TGTGCCTGGAGTGTAAAGGGGGGGCTCGGCACCGGGGAGCTGTTTTTT. Its protein product is CAWSVKGGLGTGELFF.

The chain combines TRBV9 with TRBJ2-3; 14 nucleotides agree with TRBD2. Germline-derived CDR1 and CDR2 are SGDLS and YYNGEE. Unmatched junction bases numbered 5, after V lost 3 bases and J lost 5 bases. The CDR3 has 16 residues. The CDR3 is CASSALGTSGGDTQYF. The CDR3 DNA reads TGTGCCAGCAGCGCCCTGGGGACTAGCGGGGGAGATACGCAGTATTTT.

The count of this clone is one. The chain combines TRBV13 with TRBJ2-1, with 13 bases matching TRBD2. CDR3 length: 20 residues. V lost 5 bases to trimming and J lost 0 bases; unmatched junction nucleotides: 13. From germline, CDR1 is PRHDT and CDR2 FYEKMQ (reference sequence). Here the CDR3 reads CASSQRLGLAGWSSYNEQFF. CDR3 coding DNA: TGTGCCAGCAGCCAAAGGTTGGGACTAGCGGGATGGAGCTCCTACAATGAGCAGTTCTTC.

This chain links TRBV2 with TRBJ1-1; no firm D call. Germline CDR1 reads SNHLY; CDR2 reads FYNNEI. The germline V and J ends were trimmed by 6 bases and 2 bases, with 10 bases remaining between them. This CDR3 is 13 amino acids long. The DNA for the CDR3 is TGTGCCAGCAGGACAAGAGGAAACACTGAAGCTTTCTTT. Amino acids: CASRTRGNTEAFF. Drawing the rest from reference TRBV2 and TRBJ1-1, the complete variable domain is EPEVTQTPSHQVTQMGQEVILRCVPISNHLYFYWYRQILGQKVEFLVSFYNNEISEKSEIFDDQFSVERPDGSNFTLKIRSTKLEDSAMYFCASRTRGNTEAFFGQGTRLTVV.

A few counts support this clone. The rearrangement joins TRBV27 to TRBJ1-1; D gene unclear. Germline loops: CDR1 MNHEY, CDR2 SMNVEV (reference sequence). The CDR3 loop spans 14 amino acids. V was cut by 5 bases and J by 5 bases, with 15 bases left in between. CDR3 bases: TGTGCCAGCAGTCCGACGGTCGGGGAGACTGAAGCTTTCTTT. It encodes CASSPTVGETEAFF.

V usage is TRBV5-3 and J usage is TRBJ2-5; no firm D call. TRBV5-3 is classed as an ORF, of uncertain function. With 1 base removed from V and 0 bases from J, the gap between germline ends came to 13 bases. CDR3 size: 16 residues. The CDR3 nucleotides are TGTGCCAGAAGCTTGACGGCAGGTCTAAACCAAGAGACCCAGTACTTC. It encodes CARSLTAGLNQETQYF.

This chain joins TRBV30 and TRBJ1-1, with 7 bases lining up with TRBD1. The germline gives CDR1 GTSNPN, CDR2 SVGIG (reference sequence). CDR3 length: 13 amino acids. V shed 2 bases and J 2 bases; nucleotides not matched to a gene: 2. CDR3 DNA sequence: TGTGCCTGGAGTCGGGACAGTAACACTGAAGCTTTCTTT. The encoded protein is CAWSRDSNTEAFF.

J is TRBJ1-2 and V is TRBV27; maybe TRBD1 (6 bases). CDR1 MNHEY and CDR2 SMNVEV come from the germline V gene (reference sequence). The CDR3 runs to 15 residues. V lost 0 bases, J lost 6 bases, and 14 bases lay in between. CDR3 protein: CASSLSSPGVHGYTF. The CDR3 nucleotides are TGTGCCAGCAGTTTATCGTCCCCAGGGGTTCATGGCTACACCTTC.

This chain links TRBV23-1 with TRBJ1-1; D perhaps matches TRBD1 (5 bases). TRBV23-1 counts as an open reading frame of uncertain function. Trimming removed 1 base at V and 3 bases at J, with 24 bases between. This CDR3 region has 19 residues. CDR3 sequence: CASSQYFPQTRATDTEAFF. CDR3 DNA: TGCGCCAGCAGTCAATATTTCCCCCAGACCAGGGCGACGGACACTGAAGCTTTCTTT.

The rearrangement links TRBV7-9 to TRBJ2-7; D is undetermined. Trimming took off 3 bases at V and 5 bases at J, with 8 bases between the two ends. Germline V gene sequence: CDR1 SEHNR, CDR2 FQNEAQ (reference sequence). CDR3 length: 12 residues. The CDR3 region is CASSFELHEQYF. In DNA, the CDR3 is TGTGCCAGCAGCTTCGAGCTCCACGAGCAGTACTTC.

V and J are TRBV19 and TRBJ2-5, with a tentative D call TRBD2 (6 bases). Germline V lookup: CDR1 LNHDA, CDR2 SQIVND (reference sequence). The CDR3 consists of 13 residues. Trimming removed 4 bases from V and 1 base from J, with 7 bases in between. The CDR3 DNA sequence: TGTGCCAGTAGTAGAGCGGGCCAAGAGACCCAGTACTTC. Translating it yields CASSRAGQETQYF.